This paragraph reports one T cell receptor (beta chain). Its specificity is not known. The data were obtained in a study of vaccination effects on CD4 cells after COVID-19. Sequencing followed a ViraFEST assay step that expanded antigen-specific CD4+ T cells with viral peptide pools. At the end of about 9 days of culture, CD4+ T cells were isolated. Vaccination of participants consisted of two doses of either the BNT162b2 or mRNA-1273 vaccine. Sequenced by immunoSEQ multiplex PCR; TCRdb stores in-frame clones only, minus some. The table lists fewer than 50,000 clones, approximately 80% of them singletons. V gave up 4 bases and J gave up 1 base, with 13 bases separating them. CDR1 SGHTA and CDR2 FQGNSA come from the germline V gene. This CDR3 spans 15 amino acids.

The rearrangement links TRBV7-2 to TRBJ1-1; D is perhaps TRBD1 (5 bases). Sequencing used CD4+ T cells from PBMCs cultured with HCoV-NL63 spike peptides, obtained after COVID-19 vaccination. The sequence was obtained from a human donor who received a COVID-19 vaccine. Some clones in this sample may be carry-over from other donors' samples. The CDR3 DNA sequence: TGTGCCAGCAGCTCCCAAAGGGGCAGGAACACTGAAGCTTTCTTT. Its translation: CASSSQRGRNTEAFF.